The 10 T cell receptor beta chains below were found in one sample sequenced in a study of blood T cell repertoires in COVID-19 (dated by TCRdb to 2018 to 2021). The library was obtained by the immunoSEQ multiplex PCR assay. The clones in this table, taken by TCRdb from immuneACCESS, are in-frame only. Not every clone is retained; where verified, under half of the shortfall comes from an unresolved V gene, and the cause of the rest is unknown. The sample yields approximately 200,000 clones; 65% to 85% were counted once. The top ten clonotypes cover around 7% of the sample. Sequencing was performed on PBMCs or T cells enriched from blood (not recorded which). These receptors all come from a man aged 35-49 years who had recovered from COVID-19.

The sample holds one count of this clone. The chain links TRBV15 to TRBJ2-5, with a weak D call TRBD2 (5 bases). Per germline, CDR1 LNHNV and CDR2 YYDKDF (reference sequence). This CDR3 has 14 amino acids. Deletions cut 4 bases from V and 5 bases from J, with 14 bases between. DNA for the CDR3: TGTGCCACCAGCACCCGGCGGACGGGGGAGACCCAGTACTTC. Translated: CATSTRRTGETQYF.

The chain links TRBV7-9 to TRBJ1-1, with a tentative D call TRBD1 (6 bases). This CDR3 region has 15 residues. CDR1 SEHNR and CDR2 FQNEAQ come from the germline V gene (reference sequence). The V gene lost 6 bases and the J gene lost 0 bases, with 14 bases spanning the gap. In nucleotides, the CDR3 is TGTGCCAGCAGTCAAACCAGGGGAATGAACACTGAAGCTTTCTTT. It codes for CASSQTRGMNTEAFF.

This chain links TRBV19 with TRBJ1-5, with D possibly being TRBD1 (6 bases). The CDR3 covers 14 residues. V lost 3 bases and J lost 6, with 12 bases in between. Germline V gene sequence: CDR1 LNHDA, CDR2 SQIVND (reference sequence). The CDR3 DNA is TGTGCCAGTAGTATTCGGGGGGGCATTCAGCCCCAGCATTTT. This translates into CASSIRGGIQPQHF.

This chain joins TRBV19 and TRBJ2-3; tentatively, D is TRBD1 (6 bases). The CDR3 sequence is 17 residues long. Germline V CDR1 and CDR2: LNHDA, SQIVND (reference sequence). Trimming took 4 bases from V and 7 from J, leaving 24 bases between them. The CDR3 nucleotides are TGTGCCAGTAGTACACCACAGGGCTGGTTTGGAGTATATACGCAGTATTTT. Translating it yields CASSTPQGWFGVYTQYF.

The CDR3 nucleotides read TGTGCCAGTAGTAGAATGGGGAGTGAAAAACTGTTTTTT. As protein: CASSRMGSEKLFF. This sequence joins TRBV19 and TRBJ1-4, with D unclear. The CDR3 extends over 13 amino acids. CDR1 LNHDA and CDR2 SQIVND come from the germline V gene (reference sequence). With 4 bases removed from V and 7 bases from J, the gap between germline ends came to 10 bases.

The chain links TRBV7-2 to TRBJ2-2, with a possible D match to TRBD1 (6 bases). Germline loops: CDR1 SGHTA, CDR2 FQGNSA. The V end was cut by 5 bases, the J end by 5 bases, with 15 bases between. This CDR3 has 15 amino acids. CDR3 sequence reads: CASSDSRGLTGELFF. CDR3 DNA: TGTGCCAGCAGCGATTCGAGGGGGTTAACCGGGGAGCTGTTTTTT.

This clone was seen a few times. The CDR3 DNA reads as TGTGCCAGCAGTGAGTTTGGGGCAACCCCCGACCGGTTCTTC. The encoded protein is CASSEFGATPDRFF. V is TRBV2 and J is TRBJ2-1; the D gene is possibly TRBD1 (5 bases). Germline lookup yields CDR1 SNHLY and CDR2 FYNNEI. This CDR3 region has 14 residues. The ends were cut back, 3 bases at V and 15 bases at J, with 21 bases in the middle.

This clone was counted a few times. The V call is TRBV28, the J call TRBJ2-3, with D possibly matching TRBD1 (5 bases). This CDR3 has 18 residues. V lost 4 bases and J lost 0, with 20 bases in between. Germline loops: CDR1 MDHEN, CDR2 SYDVKM. CDR3 in DNA: TGTGCCAGCAGTTCAAGGTGGCATACGACAGTTAGCACAGATACGCAGTATTTT. Amino acid sequence: CASSSRWHTTVSTDTQYF.

V and J are TRBV7-9 and TRBJ1-2, with 7 bases aligning to TRBD1. The germline V gene encodes CDR1 SEHNR and CDR2 FQNEAQ (reference sequence). This CDR3 comprises 16 residues. V was pared by 7 bases and J by 0 bases, with 11 bases of the junction left unmatched. In DNA, the CDR3 is TGTGCCAGCAAGACCGGACAGGACTTTACTAACTATGGCTACACCTTC. Translation gives CASKTGQDFTNYGYTF.

J is TRBJ1-5 and V is TRBV5-8; D gene ambiguous. The V end was cut by 0 bases, the J end by 6 bases, with 10 bases between. Germline-derived CDR1 and CDR2 are SGHTS and YDEGEE. The CDR3 covers 14 residues. CDR3 region: CASSLVVSGQPQHF. DNA for the CDR3: TGTGCCAGCAGCTTGGTAGTAAGCGGTCAGCCCCAGCATTTT.